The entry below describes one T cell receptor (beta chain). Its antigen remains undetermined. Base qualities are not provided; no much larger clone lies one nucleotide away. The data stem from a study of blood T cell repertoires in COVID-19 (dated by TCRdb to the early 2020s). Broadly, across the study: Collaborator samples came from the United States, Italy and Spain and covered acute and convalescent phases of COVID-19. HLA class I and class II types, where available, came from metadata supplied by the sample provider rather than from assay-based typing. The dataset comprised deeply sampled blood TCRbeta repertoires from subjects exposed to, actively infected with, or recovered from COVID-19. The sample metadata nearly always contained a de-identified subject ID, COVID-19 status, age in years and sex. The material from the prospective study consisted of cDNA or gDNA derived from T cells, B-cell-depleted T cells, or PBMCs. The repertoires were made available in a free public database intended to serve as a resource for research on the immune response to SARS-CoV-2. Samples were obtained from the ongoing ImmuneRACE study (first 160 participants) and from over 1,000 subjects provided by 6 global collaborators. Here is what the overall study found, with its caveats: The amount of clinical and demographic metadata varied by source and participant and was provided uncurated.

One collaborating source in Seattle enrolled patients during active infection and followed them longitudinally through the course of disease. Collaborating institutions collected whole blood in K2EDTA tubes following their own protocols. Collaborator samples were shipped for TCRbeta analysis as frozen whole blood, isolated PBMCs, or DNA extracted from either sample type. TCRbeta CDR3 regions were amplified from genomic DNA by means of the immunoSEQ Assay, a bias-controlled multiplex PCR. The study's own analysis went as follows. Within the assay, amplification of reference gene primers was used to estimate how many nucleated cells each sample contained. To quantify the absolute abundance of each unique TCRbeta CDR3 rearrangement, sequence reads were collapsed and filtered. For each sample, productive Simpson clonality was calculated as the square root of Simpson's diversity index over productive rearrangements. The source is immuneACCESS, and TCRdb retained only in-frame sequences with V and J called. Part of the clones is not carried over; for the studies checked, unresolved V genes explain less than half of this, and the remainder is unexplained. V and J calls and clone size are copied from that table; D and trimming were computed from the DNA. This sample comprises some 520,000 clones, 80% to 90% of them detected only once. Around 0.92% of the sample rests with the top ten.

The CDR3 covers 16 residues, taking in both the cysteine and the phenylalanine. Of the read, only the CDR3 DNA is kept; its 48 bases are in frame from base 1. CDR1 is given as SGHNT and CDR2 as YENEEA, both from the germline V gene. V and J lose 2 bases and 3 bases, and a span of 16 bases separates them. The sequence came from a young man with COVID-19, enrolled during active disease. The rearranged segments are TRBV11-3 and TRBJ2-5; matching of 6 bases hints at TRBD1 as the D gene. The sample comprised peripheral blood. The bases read TGTGCCAGCAGCTTAAGCCCCGGGACAATCGAAGAGACCCAGTACTTC. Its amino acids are CASSLSPGTIEETQYF.